Listed here are 17 T cell receptor beta chains from one sample, sequenced in a study of T cell repertoires in cytomegalovirus infection. No antigen has been identified for these receptors. Each CDR3 protein gets one entry after TCRdb re-called the reads with MiXCR. The table has roughly 160,000 distinct CDR3 sequences, 20% to 25% seen once. This specimen was CD8+ T cells from cultured PBMCs, taken from culture after CMV antigen stimulation. The receptors were sampled from a human donor in good health (CMV status not recorded). Some clones in this sample may be carry-over from other donors' samples.

This clonotype was recorded a few times. This chain joins TRBV9 and TRBJ2-4; unclear D gene. Trimming cost V 2 bases and J 0 bases, with 12 bases left between them. Germline CDR1 SGDLS, CDR2 YYNGEE. The CDR3 has 16 residues. The CDR3 here is CASSVGSLLAKNIQYF. The CDR3 bases are TGTGCCAGCAGCGTGGGCAGTCTCCTAGCCAAAAACATTCAGTACTTC.

The gene calls are TRBV10-3 and TRBJ2-5; 11 bases fit TRBD2. There are 17 residues in the CDR3. From germline, CDR1 is ENHRY and CDR2 SYGVKD. V lost 6 bases, J lost 4 bases, and 13 bases stayed unmatched. The CDR3 protein is CAISAGKVAGGRETQYF. CDR3 in DNA: TGTGCCATCAGCGCCGGGAAGGTAGCGGGGGGGAGAGAGACCCAGTACTTC.

The genes are TRBV4-1 and TRBJ2-7; 12 nucleotides agree with TRBD1. The germline V gene encodes CDR1 MGHRA and CDR2 YSYEKL. The junction had 3 bases not matched to a gene; V was cut back by 1 base and J by 5 bases. CDR3 length equals 15 residues. CDR3 protein: CASSQAGTGGNEQYF. Here the CDR3 DNA reads TGCGCCAGCAGCCAAGCGGGGACAGGGGGCAACGAGCAGTACTTC.

This clonotype occurred a few times. This chain's CDR3 is CASSLSGTFYADTQYF. The CDR3 DNA follows: TGCGCCAGCAGCCTCTCCGGGACCTTTTATGCAGATACGCAGTATTTT. This rearrangement joins TRBV4-1 to TRBJ2-3; the D call may be TRBD1 or TRBD2 (5 bases each). Germline CDR1 is MGHRA and CDR2 is YSYEKL. V lost 4 bases, J lost 4 bases, and 18 bases lay in between. The CDR3 is made up of 16 amino acids.

This clonotype was seen a single time. Given a much more abundant clone one base away, this may be a read error. The V and J genes are TRBV6-2 or TRBV6-3 and TRBJ1-1; D gene uncertain. Per the germline V gene, CDR1 is MNHEY and CDR2 is SVGEGT. This CDR3 comprises 12 residues. V lost 2 bases to trimming and J lost 3 bases, with 4 bases between them. The CDR3, as DNA: TGTGCCAGCAGTTACATGGACACTGAAGCTTTCTTT. Translation: CASSYMDTEAFF.

J is TRBJ2-7 and V is TRBV7-2; 10 bases match TRBD2. The CDR3 contains 16 residues. From germline, CDR1 is SGHTA and CDR2 FQGNSA. V trimming: 5 bases; J trimming: 3 bases; junction bases outside the gene matches: 10. CDR3 sequence (DNA): TGTGCCAGCAGCCTCATTAGCGGGGGGCCAATCTACGAGCAGTACTTC. This translates into CASSLISGGPIYEQYF. The full variable domain, in which reference TRBV7-2 and TRBJ2-7 provide the parts outside the CDR3, is GAGVSQSPSNKVTEKGKDVELRCDPISGHTALYWYRQSLGQGLEFLIYFQGNSAPDKSGLPSDRFSAERTGGSVSTLTIQRTQQEDSAVYLCASSLISGGPIYEQYFGPGTRLTVT.

The genes are TRBV13 and TRBJ1-1, with D possibly TRBD1 on 6 matching bases. The CDR3 extends over 19 amino acids. Trimming took 0 bases from V and 0 from J, leaving 20 bases between them. Germline V gives CDR1 PRHDT, CDR2 FYEKMQ (reference sequence). CDR3 sequence: CASSLGPPRGYRMNTEAFF. DNA of the CDR3: TGTGCCAGCAGCTTAGGGCCCCCCAGGGGTTATAGAATGAACACTGAAGCTTTCTTT. Using reference TRBV13 and TRBJ1-1 for the parts outside the CDR3, the full variable domain is AAGVIQSPRHLIKEKRETATLKCYPIPRHDTVYWYQQGPGQDPQFLISFYEKMQSDKGSIPDRFSAQQFSDYHSELNMSSLELGDSALYFCASSLGPPRGYRMNTEAFFGQGTRLTVV.

The genes are TRBV6-1 and TRBJ2-1; D is possibly TRBD1 (5 bases). The germline CDR1 and CDR2 sequences are MNHNS and SASEGT. Between the trimmed V and J ends, which lost 7 bases and 0 bases, there was a span of 10 bases. The CDR3 contains 14 residues. For the CDR3, the DNA is TGTGCCAGCACCGAGGACAACTCCTACAATGAGCAGTTCTTC. It translates to CASTEDNSYNEQFF.

This chain joins TRBV6-1 and TRBJ1-5, with unresolved D. The CDR3 contains 14 residues. CDR1 is MNHNS, CDR2 SASEGT, per germline. With 5 bases removed from V and 1 base from J, the gap between germline ends came to 9 bases. The CDR3 loop is CASSQIQSNQPQHF. The DNA for the CDR3 is TGTGCCAGCAGTCAGATCCAAAGCAATCAGCCCCAGCATTTT.

In its sample, this clonotype was seen many times. The chain has TRBV7-2 and TRBJ2-7; tentative D call: TRBD1 (5 bases). Germline CDR1 reads SGHTA; CDR2 reads FQGNSA. The CDR3 length is 13 residues. The V end was cut by 3 bases, the J end by 3 bases, with 9 bases between. CDR3 region: CASSLGPLYEQYF. The CDR3 DNA is TGTGCCAGCAGCTTGGGGCCGCTCTACGAGCAGTACTTC.

The table lists this clonotype with a few counts. CDR3 sequence reads: CASKGATNEKLFF. In DNA, the CDR3 is TGTGCCAGCAAAGGAGCAACTAATGAAAAACTGTTTTTT. The chain is built from TRBV2 and TRBJ1-4; D remains ambiguous. Germline lookup yields CDR1 SNHLY and CDR2 FYNNEI. This CDR3 has 13 amino acids. Trimming took 7 bases from V and 0 from J, leaving 6 bases between them.

This clonotype was observed a handful of times. The chain has TRBV5-1 and TRBJ2-1, with D hard to call. CDR3 length equals 16 residues. From germline, CDR1 is SGHRS and CDR2 YFSETQ. Trimming left V 2 bases short and J 2 bases short, with 14 bases between. CDR3 loop: CASSFGHSGPYNEQFF. The CDR3 bases are TGCGCCAGCAGCTTTGGCCATTCGGGCCCCTACAATGAGCAGTTCTTC. The variable domain in full, completed from reference TRBV5-1 and TRBJ2-1, reads KAGVTQTPRYLIKTRGQQVTLSCSPISGHRSVSWYQQTPGQGLQFLFEYFSETQRNKGNFPGRFSGRQFSNSRSEMNVSTLELGDSALYLCASSFGHSGPYNEQFFGPGTRLTVL.

This clonotype was seen only a few times. This chain links TRBV28 with TRBJ2-1; a weak D match, TRBD2 (7 bases). Germline loops: CDR1 MDHEN, CDR2 SYDVKM. The CDR3 extends over 16 amino acids. With 7 bases removed from V and 8 bases from J, the gap between germline ends came to 24 bases. DNA for the CDR3: TGTGCCAGCACCCTGGGGGCTAGCGGATATAGGGATGAGCAGTTCTTC. Protein: CASTLGASGYRDEQFF.

Ten or more counts support this clonotype. A read error may produce the germline difference seen at one junction end. The chain employs TRBV7-6 and TRBJ1-1; D is possibly TRBD1 (5 bases). Germline CDR1 reads SGHVS; CDR2 reads FNYEAQ. The CDR3 has 14 amino acids. The CDR3 DNA follows: TGTGCCAGCAGTTTAGGTGGGGCGAACACTGAAGCTTTCTTT. Its translation: CASSLGGANTEAFF.

The gene calls are TRBV7-8 and TRBJ2-5, with 16 bases lining up with TRBD2. There are 20 residues in the CDR3. The germline CDR1 and CDR2 sequences are SGHVS and FQNEAQ. The J segment lost 2 bases and the V segment lost 5 bases, leaving 14 bases of the junction unmatched. The CDR3 here is CASSLEGLAGGPISQETQYF. The CDR3 coding sequence is TGTGCCAGCAGCCTCGAGGGACTAGCGGGGGGGCCCATTAGTCAAGAGACCCAGTACTTC.

A few counts support this clonotype. J is TRBJ1-4 and V is TRBV7-9, with D possibly TRBD1 on 6 matching bases. Germline V gene lookup returns CDR1 SEHNR and CDR2 FQNEAQ (reference sequence). The CDR3 consists of 15 residues. V lost 5 bases to trimming and J lost 8 bases, with 18 bases between them. The CDR3 sequence: CASSRRGQEGEKLFF. The CDR3 DNA reads as TGTGCCAGCAGCCGTCGGGGGCAGGAAGGAGAAAAACTGTTTTTT. Filled out from reference TRBV7-9 and TRBJ1-4, the complete variable domain reads DTGVSQNPRHKITKRGQNVTFRCDPISEHNRLYWYRQTLGQGPEFLTYFQNEAQLEKSRLLSDRFSAERPKGSFSTLEIQRTEQGDSAMYLCASSRRGQEGEKLFFGSGTQLSVL.

This clonotype was seen more than once but under ten times. The V gene is TRBV7-8, the J gene TRBJ2-1; TRBD1 aligns across 11 bases. After removal of 5 bases from V and 0 bases from J, the junction contained 9 bases not matched to a gene. This CDR3 comprises 18 residues. CDR1 is SGHVS, CDR2 FQNEAQ, per germline. This chain's CDR3 is CASSPWDRGSSSYNEQFF. In DNA form, the CDR3 reads TGTGCCAGCAGCCCCTGGGACAGGGGGTCCAGCTCCTACAATGAGCAGTTCTTC.